The rows below give T cell receptor beta chains drawn from one sample of a study of shared clonotypes between healthy human individuals. Repertoires were generated with immunoSEQ multiplex PCR, while TCRdb's copy carries only in-frame clones and drops some. The sample holds a few million clones, just over 90% seen once. Material for sequencing was naive CD4+ T cells from PBMCs. These receptors were obtained from a man between 18 and 35 years old in good health. Some clones in this sample may be carry-over from other donors' samples. Each CDR3 is given with its conserved first and last residue. Size is stated for part of the rows, as once, few or many counts, or as a class when the clone is expanded.

clone_size v_call cdr3_aa
. TRBV11-2 CASRQDRERSGYGYTF
. TRBV7-9 CASSLVKGTPEAFF
. TRBV19 CASSMRQTYNEQFF
. TRBV10-3 CAISVGREFPNEQFF
. TRBV6-1 CASSDPYRKEASYGYTF
. TRBV11-1 CASSLEAGWGYTF
. TRBV7-3 CASSRAGTSTDTQYF
. TRBV28 CASRAGGASNQPQHF
. TRBV5-4 CASSLWPNTGELFF
. TRBV7-9 CASSLELGQVDQPQHF
. TRBV6-5 CASSPRQGKVGELFF
. TRBV10-3 CAISESSEDQPQHF
. TRBV18 CASSPLLGPNRDYGYTF
. TRBV10-3 CATGGTYNQPQHF
once TRBV28 CASSLQGRDNQPQHF
. TRBV7-6 CASSLNLATDTQYF
. TRBV5-4 CASSLEVRRSSTDTQYF
. TRBV15 CATSPGVEYGYTF
. TRBV20-1 CSVERDTEQYF
. TRBV18 CASSPVRGHQETQYF
. TRBV5-1 CASSPTLAGVNTGELFF
. TRBV7-2 CASSPGGGTSGINEQFF
. TRBV7-3 CASSVGGPNTGELFF
. TRBV5-5 CASSPRGQTGGNQETQYF
. TRBV2 CASRPGQGAYEQYF
. TRBV19 CASSQNIWGYTF
. TRBV29-1 CSVVPGGDAEQYF
. TRBV28 CASTFSVGSYNSPLHF
. TRBV28 CASSWGPGRAAEAFF
. TRBV6-1 CASSTRLDGELFF
once TRBV28 CASSHRSGQAWGTIYF
. TRBV18 CASSPVDSYGYTF